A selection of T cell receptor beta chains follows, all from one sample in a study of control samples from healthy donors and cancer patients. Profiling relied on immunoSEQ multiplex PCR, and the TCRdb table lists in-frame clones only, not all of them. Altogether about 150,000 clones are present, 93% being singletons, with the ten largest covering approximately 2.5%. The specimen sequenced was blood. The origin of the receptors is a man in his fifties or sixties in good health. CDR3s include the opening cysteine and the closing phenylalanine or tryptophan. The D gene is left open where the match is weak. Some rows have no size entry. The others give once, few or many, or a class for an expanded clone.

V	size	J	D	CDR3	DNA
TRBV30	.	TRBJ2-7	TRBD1	CAWSVTGVDVEQYF	TGTGCCTGGAGTGTAACAGGGGTTGACGTTGAGCAGTACTTC
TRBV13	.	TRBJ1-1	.	CASSLQGRVSAFF	TGTGCCAGCAGCTTACAGGGGAGGGTATCAGCTTTCTTT
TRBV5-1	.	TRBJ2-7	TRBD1	CASSLGTGGGEQYF	TGCGCCAGCAGCCTCGGGACAGGGGGCGGCGAGCAGTACTTC
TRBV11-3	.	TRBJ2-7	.	CASSGGGADEQYF	TGTGCCAGCAGCGGAGGGGGGGCTGACGAGCAGTACTTC
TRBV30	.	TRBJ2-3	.	CAWSPKETQYF	TGTGCCTGGAGTCCCAAGGAGACGCAGTATTTT
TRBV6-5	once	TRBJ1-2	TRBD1	CASSPGQGNWYGYTF	TGTGCCAGCAGCCCCGGACAGGGGAATTGGTATGGCTACACCTTC
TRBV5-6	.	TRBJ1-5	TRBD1	CASSTGTANQPQHF	TGTGCCAGCAGCACGGGGACAGCTAATCAGCCCCAGCATTTT
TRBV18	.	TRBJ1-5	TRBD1	CASSPTPGQGLNQPQHF	TGTGCCAGCTCACCAACCCCGGGACAGGGGCTCAATCAGCCCCAGCATTTT
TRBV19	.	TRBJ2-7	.	CASSRVTSSYEQYF	TGTGCCAGCTCCAGGGTTACAAGCTCCTACGAGCAGTACTTC
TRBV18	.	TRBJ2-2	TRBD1	CASSPAGGGMNTGELFF	TGTGCCAGCTCACCTGCAGGGGGCGGTATGAACACCGGGGAGCTGTTTTTT
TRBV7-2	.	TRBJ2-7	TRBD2	CATKAYPGLQYEQYF	TGTGCCACCAAAGCATATCCGGGACTACAATACGAGCAGTACTTC
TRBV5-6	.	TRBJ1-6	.	CASSLSPANSPLHF	TGTGCCAGCAGCTTGTCCCCCGCAAATTCACCCCTCCACTTT
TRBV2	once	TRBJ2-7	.	CASQTSPSSYEQYF	TGTGCCAGCCAGACTAGTCCCAGCTCCTACGAGCAGTACTTC
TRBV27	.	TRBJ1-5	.	CASSPGLDQPQHF	TGTGCCAGCAGCCCGGGACTCGATCAGCCCCAGCATTTT